Listed below are T cell receptor beta chains from one sample, sequenced in a study of CD8 T cells in ankylosing spondylitis. TCRdb called the 5' RACE reads again in MiXCR, with one record for every CDR3 protein. The sample comprises over 700,000 distinct CDR3 sequences, around a fifth of which are singletons, and over 15% rests with the top ten. Sequencing was carried out using blood, either unsorted or a sorted T cell fraction (not recorded which). These receptors came from a male donor with ankylosing spondylitis. CDR3s include the opening cysteine and the closing phenylalanine or tryptophan. D genes are given only for firm matches. Some rows mark clone size as missing; the rest say once, few, many or name a class of expanded clone.

>few|TRBD2|15|TRBV20-1
CSAGGTSSTPETQYF
>.|.|14|TRBV27
CASSLSQGGNTIYF
>few|.|11|TRBV29-1
CSVVILGTQYF
>few|.|16|TRBV11-2
CASSLGFLETNYGYTF
>.|TRBD2|14|TRBV7-8
CASSPAGAEETQYF
>few|TRBD2|16|TRBV7-3
CASSLKAGGNTGELFF
>few|.|11|TRBV5-6
CASSLAAEQFF
>many|TRBD2|15|TRBV20-1
CSARGNGRALNEQFF
>.|TRBD1|15|TRBV7-3
CASSPGTGVTETQYF
>.|TRBD2|18|TRBV4-1
CASSQDPGGAGEYNEQFF
>.|TRBD1|17|TRBV4-1
CASSQAGTGGSTDTQYF
>.|.|14|TRBV20-1
CSARDWQTYYEQYF
>.|.|15|TRBV6-1
CASRPGRISYNEQFF
>few|.|13|TRBV27
CATSEGPGNTIYF
>.|.|12|TRBV28
CASSPRVTEAFF
>.|TRBD1|16|TRBV5-6
CASSLKTGTALSPLHF
>few|.|15|TRBV4-2
CASSQKRRNTGELFF
>.|TRBD2|15|TRBV7-9
CASSWGLDLTYEQYF
>few|TRBD2|14|TRBV3-1
CASSRSGGTGELFF
>many|TRBD2|15|TRBV12-3/TRBV12-4
CASSPSGNDYNEQFF
>.|.|13|TRBV12-3/TRBV12-4
CASGRQTNTEAFF
>.|TRBD1|15|TRBV10-3
CAISYRDRDSYGYTF
>.|TRBD2|12|TRBV12-3/TRBV12-4
CASSLTSGERYF
>.|TRBD1|17|TRBV12-3/TRBV12-4
CTSSWTGGGSGANVLTF
>.|.|15|TRBV7-2
CASSSYRVLNTEAFF